Below are 5 T cell receptor beta chains sequenced from a single sample in a study of blood T cell repertoires in COVID-19. Libraries were prepared by immunoSEQ multiplex PCR; TCRdb keeps only in-frame clonotypes and omits some of them. The sample holds about 44,000 clones; approximately 77% are singletons and the top ten take about 4.2%. Sequenced input: peripheral blood. The receptor set was obtained from a woman in her seventies with acute or convalescent COVID-19.

The chain carries TRBV10-1 and TRBJ2-2, with 7 bases lining up with TRBD1. The CDR3 totals 14 residues. The germline V gene has CDR1 WNHNN and CDR2 SYGVQD (reference sequence). In DNA form, the CDR3 reads TGCGCGACTCTGGACAGGATGAAAACCGGGGAGCTGTTTTTT. It translates to CATLDRMKTGELFF.

The chain is built from TRBV6-5 and TRBJ1-5; TRBD1 matches 9 bases. Unmatched junction bases numbered 5, after V lost 6 bases and J lost 2 bases. This CDR3 is built from 15 residues. Germline V gene lookup returns CDR1 MNHEY and CDR2 SVGAGI. CDR3 DNA: TGTGCCAGCAGCCAGGACAGGGGAGGCAATCAGCCCCAGCATTTT. Translating it yields CASSQDRGGNQPQHF.

The chain employs TRBV27 and TRBJ2-1, with 9 bases matching TRBD2. Germline CDR1 and CDR2: MNHEY and SMNVEV (reference sequence). J gave up 13 bases and V 4 bases, and 11 bases lay outside the gene matches. The CDR3 runs 14 residues. CDR3 amino acids: CASSSGSSGSRQFF. CDR3 bases: TGTGCCAGCAGTTCGGGGAGTAGCGGGAGCCGACAGTTCTTC.

This sequence joins TRBV6-5 and TRBJ1-2; tentative D call: TRBD1 (5 bases). The germline V and J ends were trimmed by 0 bases and 9 bases, with 8 bases remaining between them. This CDR3 has 12 amino acids. Germline lookup yields CDR1 MNHEY and CDR2 SVGAGI. The CDR3 bases are TGTGCCAGCAGTTACTCACGGACAAGCTACACCTTC. Protein sequence: CASSYSRTSYTF.

The genes are TRBV6-5 and TRBJ1-2; D is perhaps TRBD1 (6 bases). Trimming pared 5 bases from V and 5 bases from J, leaving 15 bases between. From germline, CDR1 is MNHEY and CDR2 SVGAGI. CDR3 length: 14 amino acids. In nucleotides, the CDR3 is TGTGCCAGCAGTAACCGACAGGCTGCTTATGGCTACACCTTC. This sequence encodes CASSNRQAAYGYTF.